This T cell receptor (beta chain) was identified during a study of blood T cell repertoires in COVID-19. Looking at the study overall: COVID-19 samples collected from the United States, Italy and Spain covered acute and convalescent phases. PBMCs, B-cell-depleted T cells, or T cells were the source of the cDNA or gDNA that made up the material.

Participants' own reports of clinical history determined their cohort assignment. Trimming took 4 bases from V and 4 from J; bases not matched to a gene: 4. The CDR3 is 15 residues long. Germline V gives CDR1 SGHNT, CDR2 YYREEE (reference sequence). Authors' data handling: Reference gene primer amplification gave nucleated cell count estimates. Measured with immunoSEQ multiplex PCR; TCRdb has only the in-frame clones, and not every one. From that table come the V and J calls and clone size; the DNA was used to work out D and trimming. The data show a few hundred thousand clones, around 80% seen once. Sequenced material: PBMCs or T cells enriched from blood (not recorded which). The source is a man in his thirties or forties with acute COVID-19. This rearrangement joins TRBV5-4 to TRBJ2-2; the match to TRBD1 covers 10 bases. The CDR3 DNA follows: TGTGCCAGCAGCACCCGGGACAGGGGCACCGGGGAGCTGTTTTTT. This encodes CASSTRDRGTGELFF.